This T cell receptor (beta chain) was recovered during a study of T cell repertoires in cytomegalovirus infection. For the study at large: Recently identified HLA-C-restricted CMV epitopes were among the peptides used. Through public TCR beta signatures, both CMV infection and matching HLA type were indicated. General study results and limits: Within the response measured ex vivo, HLA-C-restricted CMV-specific TCR beta clonotypes were dominant.

About this clonotype itself: Its antigen is not identified.

TCRdb fed the reads into MiXCR, producing one record per CDR3 protein. The data contain 700,000 to 950,000 distinct CDR3 sequences, approximately 32% of them singletons. CDR3 size: 17 residues. The V gene lost 6 bases and the J gene lost 0 bases, with 18 bases spanning the gap. The V and J genes are TRBV12-3 or TRBV12-4 and TRBJ1-5, with D unresolved. The receptor was derived from a human donor in good health (CMV status not recorded). Some clones in this sample may be carry-over from other donors' samples. The starting material was cultured CD8+ T cells from PBMCs, obtained from culture after CMV antigen stimulation. The CDR3 is CASSLNSLGLSNQPQHF. CDR3 DNA sequence: TGTGCCAGCAGCTTAAATTCACTGGGCCTTAGCAATCAGCCCCAGCATTTT.